This T cell receptor (beta chain) was obtained from a study of regulatory T cells in long-lasting Graves disease. The overall study: Persistent Graves' disease required over 5 years of antithyroid drugs and positive TSH receptor antibodies. General study results and limits: Owing to a sample size that was small, accuracy may have been reduced. Preferential use of TRBV28, TRBJ1-2 and TRBJ2-5 was seen in persistent disease.

Investigators prepared the TCR beta libraries by applying iRepertoire HTBI primers and Arm-PCR of CDR3 regions. TCRdb re-called the multiplex PCR reads with MiXCR, one entry per CDR3 protein. The sample consists of some 300,000 distinct CDR3 sequences, roughly 21% of them appearing once. The time point here: persistent/refractory GD, antithyroid drugs over 5 years with positive TRAb. From RNA extracted from PBMCs, the TCR library was made. Patients came from an endocrinology department in Xi'an, China. The sample holds many counts of this clonotype. The antigen is not known. V lost 3 bases to trimming and J lost 2 bases, with 8 bases between them. The CDR3 totals 13 residues. Germline assignment: CDR1 MDHEN and CDR2 SYDVKM.

This TCR was recovered from a female donor with Graves disease. The specimen was peripheral blood mononuclear cells (PBMCs), collected when the disease was refractory, from a patient treated with antithyroid drugs. The chain is built from TRBV28 and TRBJ2-7; no clear D gene. CDR3 in amino acids: CASSFVKTYEQYF. Written as DNA, the CDR3 is TGTGCCAGCAGTTTCGTGAAGACCTACGAGCAGTACTTC.